This entry concerns a single T cell receptor (beta chain). Its antigen is unknown. The sample belongs to a study of shared clonotypes between healthy human individuals. Whole-study findings and limits: Tissues were not sampled, only blood, and their repertoires likely differ.

Trimming took 0 bases from V and 4 from J, leaving 7 bases between them. Germline-derived CDR1 and CDR2 are SGHKS and YYEKEE (reference sequence). The CDR3 consists of 13 residues. An assay was performed, and its level was deep. Clones were sequenced by immunoSEQ multiplex PCR, and TCRdb holds only the in-frame ones, with some missing. The data show about 2 million clones, 85% to 95% seen once. The clonotype comes from a man between 18 and 35 years old in good health. The chain carries TRBV5-5 and TRBJ1-2, with D unclear. Source material: naive CD4+ T cells sorted from blood. Subset meaning: CD45RA+ positively selected. The CDR3 region is CASSLDWLYGYTF. CDR3 DNA sequence: TGTGCCAGCAGCTTGGACTGGCTCTATGGCTACACCTTC.